One TCR beta chain is described in this entry. Its antigen is unidentified. Patients got ipilimumab 1 mg/kg beginning 14 to 28 days post-transplant. Generated by immunoSEQ multiplex PCR, the TCRdb table keeps only in-frame clones and is missing some. The table shows about 16,000 clones, with about 80% occurring only once. The record originates from a study of ipilimumab plus nivolumab after autologous stem cell transplantation. Study-level information: Median doses per patient: roughly 5 ipilimumab, fewer than ten nivolumab. The DLBCL group included primary refractory and relapsed cases.

CDR3 length: 13 amino acids. Trimming took 4 bases from V and 7 from J, leaving 14 bases between them. Germline V gene lookup returns CDR1 SGHAT and CDR2 FQDESV (reference sequence). Whole-study findings and limits: The authors say TCR, Treg and microbiome findings warrant further study.

Sample: PBMCs, taken in a trial of ipilimumab plus nivolumab as post-transplant consolidation. The sequence derives from a male donor with diffuse large B-cell lymphoma. The rearrangement joins TRBV11-1 to TRBJ2-7; TRBD1 might be the D (5 bases). The CDR3 region has the DNA TGTGCCAGCAGCTCCCACAGGATCCCGGAGCAGTACTTC. Its translation is CASSSHRIPEQYF.